The present entry profiles one T cell receptor (beta chain) with its context. The antigen is undetermined. This sample stems from a study of PD-L1 blockade in urothelial cancer. Turning to the study itself: Study patients had been treated with 0 to 3 previous chemotherapy regimens. Blood was analyzed 3 weeks (second dose) and 6 weeks after treatment start. The study recovered a median of around 150,000 T cells per blood sample. Findings and limits, study-wide: Durable-benefit cases showed more tumor-associated blood clone expansion at 3 weeks.

Libraries were prepared by immunoSEQ multiplex PCR; TCRdb keeps only in-frame clonotypes and omits some of them. The sample gives nearly 45,000 clones, 70% to 90% of which show up once; 20% to 25% is in the top ten. CDR3 size: 14 residues. CDR1 SGHAT and CDR2 FQNNGV come from the germline V gene. V lost 5 bases and J lost 2, with 12 bases in between. The sample's time point: pretreatment peripheral blood. Sequencing used PBMCs, obtained around atezolizumab (anti-PD-L1) treatment. The chain uses TRBV11-2 and TRBJ1-1, with D possibly TRBD1 on 6 matching bases. This clonotype originated in a donor at least 40 years old with urothelial cancer. For the CDR3, the DNA is TGTGCCAGCAGCCCTCGGGACACCAACACTGAAGCTTTCTTT. Translation: CASSPRDTNTEAFF.